This T cell receptor beta chain was documented in a study of CD8+ T cells in alopecia areata. The count of this clone is one. Reverse transcription of extracted RNA yielded cDNA, which provided the sequencing template. Assay: immunoSEQ multiplex PCR; the TCRdb copy retains only in-frame clones and omits some. The repertoire holds roughly 130,000 clones, with 58% as singletons. Cell sorting was applied to PBMCs, and CD4+ and CD8+ T cells were collected. V gave up 0 bases and J gave up 5 bases, with 11 bases separating them. This CDR3 comprises 15 residues. Germline V CDR1 and CDR2: SGHNT, YYREEE (reference sequence).

The source of this sequence is a human donor with alopecia areata. The chain has TRBV5-4 and TRBJ2-2; TRBD1 might be the D (5 bases). The sample here was CD4+ T cells sorted from blood, taken at week 0. The CDR3 sequence: CASSLEQGRTGELFF. As DNA, the CDR3 is TGTGCCAGCAGCTTGGAGCAGGGCCGAACCGGGGAGCTGTTTTTT.